This entry lists 10 T cell receptor beta chains sequenced from one sample in a study of siplizumab effects on memory and regulatory T cells (dated by TCRdb to 2018 to 2020). The receptor library was made with the immunoSEQ multiplex PCR assay. In TCRdb, the immuneACCESS table is reduced to in-frame sequences with V and J assigned. These tables do not hold every clone; where another copy was compared, an unresolved V gene accounts for under half, and the others remain unexplained. This sample holds approximately 7,000 clones; roughly 70% were observed only once. About 46% of the sample rests with the top ten. Sequenced: effector memory CD8+ T cells sorted from blood. The intended sense of this specimen's cell subset or site label: unstimulated CD8+ effector memory T cells. Every receptor here comes from a human donor in good health.

The rearrangement uses TRBV13 and TRBJ2-3; TRBD2 matches 12 bases. The CDR3 contains 16 residues. The ends lost 3 bases at V and 2 bases at J; junction bases unmatched: 3. Per the germline V gene, CDR1 is PRHDT and CDR2 is FYEKMQ (reference sequence). In nucleotides, the CDR3 is TGTGCCAGCAGCTTCGGACTAGCGGGAAACACAGATACGCAGTATTTT. This encodes CASSFGLAGNTDTQYF.

This clone was seen just once. The genes are TRBV4-2 and TRBJ2-7, with D possibly matching TRBD2 (5 bases). CDR3 length equals 15 residues. Germline V gives CDR1 LGHNA, CDR2 YNFKEQ. V shed 0 bases and J shed 1 base, with 10 bases lying between them. As DNA, the CDR3 is TGTGCCAGCAGCCAAGAATCCGGAGGATCCTACGAGCAGTACTTC. This sequence encodes CASSQESGGSYEQYF.

This chain links TRBV4-2 with TRBJ2-7; D gene uncertain. The germline gives CDR1 LGHNA, CDR2 YNFKEQ. Deletions cut 1 base from V and 3 bases from J, with 7 bases between. This CDR3 is 13 amino acids long. The chain's CDR3 is CASSQVPGYEQYF. The CDR3 DNA reads as TGTGCCAGCAGCCAAGTCCCAGGCTACGAGCAGTACTTC.

This CDR3 is CASSSRDRDNEQFF. The DNA of the CDR3 is TGTGCCAGCAGTAGCCGGGACAGGGACAATGAGCAGTTCTTC. This chain links TRBV6-6 with TRBJ2-1, with 9 nucleotides matching TRBD1. V dropped 5 bases and J dropped 5; count of bases not matched to a gene: 4. This CDR3 comprises 14 residues. Germline V CDR1 and CDR2: MNHNY, SVGAGI (reference sequence).

This clone was found a few times. V and J are TRBV27 and TRBJ2-7; D possibly corresponds to TRBD1 (5 bases). Between the trimmed V and J ends, which lost 5 bases and 7 bases, there was a span of 9 bases. This CDR3 has 11 residues. The germline CDR1 and CDR2 sequences are MNHEY and SMNVEV (reference sequence). The DNA of the CDR3 is TGTGCCAGCAGTGGGGCAGTAGAGCAGTACTTC. This gives the protein CASSGAVEQYF.

This chain links TRBV6-6 with TRBJ2-3; 7 nucleotides line up with TRBD2. Germline V lookup: CDR1 MNHNY, CDR2 SVGAGI (reference sequence). V was pared by 6 bases and J by 6 bases, with 15 bases of the junction left unmatched. The CDR3 consists of 16 residues. CDR3 DNA: TGTGCCAGCAGCCAAACCCTCTGGGCGGGAGTGGATACGCAGTATTTT. The encoded protein is CASSQTLWAGVDTQYF.

As concerns this clone: One junction end disagrees with the germline gene, perhaps due to a read error. The chain has TRBV5-1 and TRBJ1-2; 7 nucleotides line up with TRBD1. The germline gives CDR1 SGHRS, CDR2 YFSETQ. The CDR3 runs 16 residues. The CDR3 loop reads CASSLDSATGRYGYTF. The CDR3 DNA sequence: TGTGCCAGCAGCTTGGATAGCGCGACAGGGCGCTATGGCTACACCTTC.

The gene calls are TRBV15 and TRBJ2-1; TRBD1 matches at 7 bases. V gave up 1 base and J gave up 9 bases; unmatched junction bases: 9. The CDR3 contains 15 residues. Germline V gene sequence: CDR1 LNHNV, CDR2 YYDKDF (reference sequence). CDR3 DNA sequence: TGTGCCACCAGCAGAGGCGACAGGGTGGCAAGTGAGCAGTTCTTC. This sequence encodes CATSRGDRVASEQFF. The whole variable domain, filled in from reference TRBV15 and TRBJ2-1, reads DAMVIQNPRYQVTQFGKPVTLSCSQTLNHNVMYWYQQKSSQAPKLLFHYYDKDFNNEADTPDNFQSRRPNTSFCFLDIRSPGLGDTAMYLCATSRGDRVASEQFFGPGTRLTVL.

The chain employs TRBV6-6 and TRBJ2-7; TRBD1 matches at 7 bases. With 6 bases clipped from V and 2 bases from J, the junction kept 4 bases outside the gene matches. In germline, CDR1 is MNHNY, CDR2 SVGAGI (reference sequence). CDR3 length equals 13 residues. This chain's CDR3 is CASSPGQPYEQYF. The CDR3 nucleotides read TGTGCCAGCAGCCCGGGACAGCCCTACGAGCAGTACTTC.

As to this clone: One end of the junction varies from germline; a read error may be responsible. Additional DNA sequences in this sample encode the identical CDR3. This sequence joins TRBV6-1 and TRBJ1-1; D ambiguous. The germline V gene has CDR1 MNHNS and CDR2 SASEGT. The CDR3 contains 14 residues. CDR3 in amino acids: CASSEVMVDTEAFF. The CDR3 DNA is TGTGCCAGTAGTGAAGTGATGGTAGACACTGAAGCTTTCTTT.